This T cell receptor (beta chain) was recorded in a study of blood T cell repertoires in COVID-19. Across the whole study: PBMCs, B-cell-depleted T cells, or T cells were the source of the cDNA or gDNA that made up the material.

TCRdb's copy holds only in-frame clones and misses some; the assay was immunoSEQ multiplex PCR. Found here are roughly 250,000 clones, approximately 90% of them singletons; the top ten hold about 2.3%. This CDR3 contains 12 residues. CDR1 and CDR2 (germline): KGHSH, LQKENI. V lost 5 bases and J lost 10, with 14 bases in between. This clone was observed a single time. The chain uses TRBV18 and TRBJ1-1, with D perhaps matching TRBD1 (5 bases). The specimen sequenced was PBMCs or T cells enriched from blood (not recorded which). This TCR was recovered from a woman aged 40 to 50 with acute COVID-19. The DNA of the CDR3 is TGTGCCAGCTCAAAGGGACTGACGGCAGCTTTCTTT. Protein product: CASSKGLTAAFF.